The T cell receptor beta chain described here comes from a study of cytomegalovirus exposure and HLA in healthy donors. The study, taken as a whole, reports: Donors belonging to an Asian-associated ancestry cluster reportedly showed fewer N-insertions in productive TCRs than the approximately 670-donor mean, according to what a later analysis found.

As for this clone: The antigen remains undetermined.

Germline V lookup: CDR1 MNHEY, CDR2 SMNVEV (reference sequence). V gave up 3 bases and J gave up 4 bases, with 17 bases separating them. The CDR3 contains 16 residues. Vbeta (60) and Jbeta (13) primers were used in the PCR. Profiled with immunoSEQ multiplex PCR; TCRdb holds only in-frame clones, not every one. Here the sample spans about 76,000 clones, nearly 80% being singletons. This TCR came from a woman in her thirties or forties in good health and CMV-seropositive. The chain combines TRBV27 with TRBJ2-3, with D perhaps matching TRBD1 (7 bases). Sequenced material: PBMCs. The CDR3 region is CASSFGGRGFSDTQYF. As DNA, the CDR3 is TGTGCCAGCAGTTTCGGGGGCAGGGGGTTTTCAGATACGCAGTATTTT.